The 3 T cell receptor beta chains below all came from one sample that was sequenced in a study of T cells in Graves' hyperthyroidism and ophthalmopathy. Amplification of TCR beta CDR3 regions used RNA as the template. The TCR CDR3 was amplified in a first-round RT-PCR using the HTBI primer set. TCRdb re-called the multiplex PCR reads with MiXCR, one entry per CDR3 protein. The table records approximately 210,000 distinct CDR3 sequences, roughly 15% of them present only once. Sequences were obtained from blood. The receptors come from a man between 45 and 60 years old with Graves' hyperthyroidism.

This clonotype was recorded many times. This chain connects TRBV5-1 to TRBJ2-3; TRBD2 matches 12 bases. Germline CDR1 is SGHRS and CDR2 is YFSETQ. The CDR3 covers 14 residues. J was trimmed by 6 bases and V by 3 bases; bases with no gene match: 2. The CDR3 reads CASSSTSGGDTQYF. In DNA form, the CDR3 reads TGCGCCAGCAGCTCGACTAGCGGGGGTGATACGCAGTATTTT.

There are a few counts of this clonotype. This chain connects TRBV6-2 or TRBV6-3 to TRBJ1-5, with D possibly matching TRBD1 (6 bases). Germline V CDR1 and CDR2: MNHEY, SVGEGT. The germline V and J ends were trimmed by 4 bases and 2 bases, with 18 bases remaining between them. The CDR3 has 17 amino acids. CDR3 bases: TGTGCCAGCAGTTCCTCGGGAGACAGGAAGGGCAATCAGCCCCAGCATTTT. Its translation: CASSSSGDRKGNQPQHF.

This clonotype appeared a few times. This chain links TRBV19 with TRBJ1-5; D gene uncertain. Germline CDR1 LNHDA, CDR2 SQIVND (reference sequence). The CDR3 covers 14 residues. V gave up 3 bases and J gave up 2 bases, with 8 bases separating them. The CDR3: CASSMRQGNQPQHF. DNA for the CDR3: TGTGCCAGTAGTATGCGGCAGGGCAATCAGCCCCAGCATTTT.